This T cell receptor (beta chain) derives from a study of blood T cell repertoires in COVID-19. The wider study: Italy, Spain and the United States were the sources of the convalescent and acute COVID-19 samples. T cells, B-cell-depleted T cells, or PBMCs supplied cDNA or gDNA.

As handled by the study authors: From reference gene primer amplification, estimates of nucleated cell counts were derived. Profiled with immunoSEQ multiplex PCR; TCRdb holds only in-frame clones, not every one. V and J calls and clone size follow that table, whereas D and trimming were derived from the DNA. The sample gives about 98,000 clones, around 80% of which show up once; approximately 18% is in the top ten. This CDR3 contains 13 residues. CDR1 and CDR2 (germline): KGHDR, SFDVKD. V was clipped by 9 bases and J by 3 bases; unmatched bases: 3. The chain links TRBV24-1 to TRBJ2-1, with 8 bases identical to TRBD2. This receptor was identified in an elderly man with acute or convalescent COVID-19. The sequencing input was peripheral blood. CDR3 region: CATETSVYNEQFF. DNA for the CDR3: TGTGCCACCGAGACTAGCGTCTACAATGAGCAGTTCTTC.